This TCR delta chain emerged from a study of gamma-delta chains in newborns, infants, children (dated by TCRdb to the late 2010s). Background for the entire study: According to the study title, microbial exposure causes polyclonal expansion of innate gammadelta T cells right after birth. How innate gammadelta T cell populations in human newborns were shaped by microbial exposure immediately after birth was investigated in the study.

Worth noting for this clone: The specificity of this receptor is unknown. It has no much larger one-base neighbor in the sample; base qualities were not kept.

CDR1 and CDR2, looked up from the germline V gene, are GEAIGNYY and EKD. The CDR3, from cysteine to phenylalanine, totals 15 residues. The read is trimmed to its CDR3 DNA, 45 bases read in frame from base 1. At the junction V is shortened by 3 bases and J by 0 bases, with 10 bases in between. The instrument was an Illumina MiSeq. Clones were re-identified by TCRdb from the public reads with CATT, and rows with the same DNA were merged. This sample is represented by 4,000 to 5,000 delta-chain clones; 4.5% to 5% of them were singletons. Approximately 9.9% of the sample lies in the top ten. This receptor was taken from a child who was a newborn, infant or young child, either healthy, febrile or measles-vaccinated (not recorded which). The receptor chain draws on TRDV2 and TRDJ2, and possibly TRDD3, on 6 matching bases. The sample comprised blood. The CDR3 reads CACDVLGALTAQLFF. The nucleotide sequence is TGTGCCTGTGACGTACTGGGAGCTTTGACAGCACAACTCTTCTTT.